The 24 T cell receptor beta chains in this list originate from one sample, sequenced in a study of radiation and T cells in renal cell carcinoma. The method was immunoSEQ multiplex PCR; TCRdb's version includes in-frame clones alone and lacks a portion of them. Here the sample spans roughly 130,000 clones, around 89% being singletons. The time point denotes: blood 2 weeks post-SBRT. Treatment here: 15 Gy SBRT to primary tumor, nephrectomy 4 weeks later. The source was blood, collected from a patient whose treatment included radiotherapy and nephrectomy. The receptors were sampled from a woman aged 70 to 79 with renal cell carcinoma.

With respect to this clone: Other DNA sequences in this specimen translate into the identical CDR3. CDR3 loop: CASSLTGTYEQYF. CDR3 nucleotide sequence: TGTGCCAGCAGCTTAACAGGGACCTACGAGCAGTACTTC. This chain uses TRBV7-9 with TRBJ2-7; D possibly corresponds to TRBD1 (6 bases). The CDR3 covers 13 residues. Looked up from germline, CDR1 is SEHNR and CDR2 is FQNEAQ (reference sequence). V was shortened by 2 bases and J by 2 bases, with 7 bases between the two germline ends.

The genes are TRBV9 and TRBJ2-2, with 7 bases identical to TRBD1. This CDR3 has 15 residues. V dropped 3 bases and J dropped 7; count of bases not matched to a gene: 9. Per the germline V gene, CDR1 is SGDLS and CDR2 is YYNGEE. In nucleotides, the CDR3 is TGTGCCAGCAGCGCAGGAACAGGGGAGAACGGGGAGCTGTTTTTT. This sequence encodes CASSAGTGENGELFF. The full variable domain, rest sourced from reference TRBV9 and TRBJ2-2, is DSGVTQTPKHLITATGQRVTLRCSPRSGDLSVYWYQQSLDQGLQFLIQYYNGEERAKGNILERFSAQQFPDLHSELNLSSLELGDSALYFCASSAGTGENGELFFGEGSRLTVL.

The J gene is TRBJ2-3, the V gene TRBV11-3; D remains ambiguous. The CDR3 has 12 residues. From germline, CDR1 is SGHNT and CDR2 YENEEA. V dropped 6 bases and J dropped 12 bases, with 16 bases sitting between them. The CDR3 spells CASRPAGAIQYF. As DNA, the CDR3 is TGTGCCAGCAGACCTGCCGGAGCCATCCAGTATTTT.

This rearrangement joins TRBV2 to TRBJ1-6; D call uncertain. Trimming stripped 1 base from V and 8 bases from J, with 6 bases between. The CDR3 contains 13 residues. Germline V CDR1 and CDR2: SNHLY, FYNNEI. CDR3 loop: CASSEDGDSPLHF. CDR3 DNA sequence: TGTGCCAGCAGTGAAGATGGGGATTCACCCCTCCACTTT.

The chain uses TRBV5-1 and TRBJ2-3; 13 positions agree with TRBD2. The V segment lost 1 base and the J segment 1 base; nucleotides outside the gene matches: 3. Germline loops: CDR1 SGHRS, CDR2 YFSETQ. The CDR3 length is 17 residues. The CDR3 loop is CASSLNGLAGGTDTQYF. DNA of the CDR3: TGCGCCAGCAGCTTGAACGGACTAGCGGGGGGCACAGATACGCAGTATTTT.

The rearrangement uses TRBV19 and TRBJ2-3, with D maybe TRBD2 (5 bases). The CDR3 consists of 12 residues. V was shortened by 6 bases and J by 1 base, with 5 bases between the two germline ends. In germline, CDR1 is LNHDA, CDR2 SQIVND (reference sequence). The CDR3 loop is CASRRGTDTQYF. The CDR3 nucleotides read TGTGCCAGTAGGCGGGGCACAGATACGCAGTATTTT.

The chain links TRBV6-6 to TRBJ1-6; 8 positions match TRBD1. Germline V gene data show CDR1 as MNHNY and CDR2 as SVGAGI (reference sequence). This CDR3 contains 12 residues. Trimming at V came to 6 bases and at J to 9 bases, leaving 1 base not matched to a gene. DNA of the CDR3: TGTGCCAGCAGCCAGGGGGCTTCACCCCTCCACTTT. Translating it yields CASSQGASPLHF.

The chain has TRBV28 and TRBJ2-7; a possible D gene is TRBD1 (6 bases). This CDR3 comprises 15 residues. From germline, CDR1 is MDHEN and CDR2 SYDVKM. Trimming took off 1 base at V and 2 bases at J, with 12 bases between the two ends. CDR3 in amino acids: CASSLSQGTPYEQYF. CDR3 nucleotide sequence: TGTGCCAGCAGTTTATCCCAGGGGACACCCTACGAGCAGTACTTC.

V is TRBV7-2 and J is TRBJ2-7, with D tentatively TRBD1 (6 bases). V lost 4 bases and J lost 3, with 16 bases in between. In germline, CDR1 is SGHTA, CDR2 FQGNSA. This CDR3 has 15 amino acids. CDR3: CASSSDRGVLYEQYF. CDR3 in DNA: TGTGCCAGCAGCTCGGACAGAGGGGTTCTCTACGAGCAGTACTTC. Looking up the rest from reference TRBV7-2 and TRBJ2-7 gives the full variable domain: GAGVSQSPSNKVTEKGKDVELRCDPISGHTALYWYRQSLGQGLEFLIYFQGNSAPDKSGLPSDRFSAERTGGSVSTLTIQRTQQEDSAVYLCASSSDRGVLYEQYFGPGTRLTVT.

The chain links TRBV28 to TRBJ2-1; 12 positions match TRBD2. V lost 6 bases to trimming and J lost 3 bases; unmatched junction nucleotides: 6. The V gene's germline CDR1 is MDHEN and CDR2 SYDVKM. The CDR3 extends over 16 amino acids. The CDR3 region has the DNA TGTGCCAGCAGCCCCCGGACTAGCGGGGTCTACAATGAGCAGTTCTTC. This codes for CASSPRTSGVYNEQFF.

This chain joins TRBV6-1 and TRBJ2-7, with no clear D. V was cut by 4 bases and J by 0 bases, with 10 bases left in between. The germline V gene has CDR1 MNHNS and CDR2 SASEGT. The CDR3 runs 14 residues. The CDR3 bases are TGTGCCAGCAGTGTCAACACCCTCTCCTACGAGCAGTACTTC. Its protein is CASSVNTLSYEQYF.

V is TRBV7-2 and J is TRBJ2-3; D is perhaps TRBD1 (6 bases). Deletions cut 0 bases from V and 1 base from J, with 8 bases between. The CDR3 is 15 amino acids. CDR1 and CDR2 from the germline V gene are SGHTA and FQGNSA. DNA of the CDR3: TGTGCCAGCAGCTTAGCGGCAGGGGGCACAGATACGCAGTATTTT. Translation gives CASSLAAGGTDTQYF.

This chain uses TRBV6-6 with TRBJ1-1, with 8 bases aligning to TRBD1. From germline, CDR1 is MNHNY and CDR2 SVGAGI (reference sequence). Losses at the gene ends were 6 bases for V and 10 bases for J; bases not matched to a gene: 10. The CDR3 length is 13 residues. Here the CDR3 DNA reads TGTGCCAGCAGCGCGAAACAGGGGGTACCAGCTTTCTTT. This codes for CASSAKQGVPAFF.

The rearrangement uses TRBV6-5 and TRBJ1-2, with D unclear. The V gene's germline CDR1 is MNHEY and CDR2 SVGAGI. V was clipped by 6 bases and J by 8 bases, with 13 bases between them. The CDR3 has 12 residues. The CDR3 protein is CASSTGGGGYTF. CDR3 sequence (DNA): TGTGCCAGCAGCACTGGAGGAGGCGGCTACACCTTC.

The chain has TRBV7-6 and TRBJ2-7; D gene unclear. There are 13 residues in the CDR3. The germline gives CDR1 SGHVS, CDR2 FNYEAQ. Trimming shortened V by 2 bases and J by 5 bases, and 10 bases separated the two germline ends. CDR3 in DNA: TGTGCCAGCAGCTTATTACCAACCGACGAGCAGTACTTC. Translated: CASSLLPTDEQYF.

This chain links TRBV6-1 with TRBJ1-3; D is uncertain. Trimming cost V 7 bases and J 4 bases, with 8 bases left between them. The CDR3 length is 12 residues. Germline CDR1 MNHNS, CDR2 SASEGT. CDR3 coding DNA: TGTGCCAGCAACGCAGCGGGAAACACCATATATTTT. Its protein is CASNAAGNTIYF.

This clone has more than one count but fewer than ten. The chain joins TRBV5-1 to TRBJ1-1, with TRBD1 identical over 8 bases. Trimming took 4 bases from V and 7 from J; bases not matched to a gene: 3. The CDR3 runs to 12 residues. Germline loops: CDR1 SGHRS, CDR2 YFSETQ. The CDR3, as DNA: TGCGCCAGCAGCCAGGACAGGGATGAAGCTTTCTTT. Protein product: CASSQDRDEAFF.

J is TRBJ1-5 and V is TRBV28, with unresolved D. Germline loops: CDR1 MDHEN, CDR2 SYDVKM. This CDR3 is 12 amino acids long. Trimming shortened V by 5 bases and J by 6 bases, and 8 bases separated the two germline ends. The chain's CDR3 is CASSLASQPQHF. The CDR3 region has the DNA TGTGCCAGCAGTCTTGCGTCTCAGCCCCAGCATTTT.

The chain has TRBV5-1 and TRBJ2-2; 10 bases are a match to TRBD2. CDR1 is SGHRS and CDR2 is YFSETQ in the germline V gene. The ends lost 9 bases at V and 1 base at J; junction bases unmatched: 6. The CDR3 is 15 residues long. In nucleotides, the CDR3 is TGCGCCACCGGCCGGACTAGCGGGAACACCGGGGAGCTGTTTTTT. It codes for CATGRTSGNTGELFF.

The rearrangement joins TRBV30 to TRBJ1-2; D is perhaps TRBD1 (5 bases). CDR1 GTSNPN and CDR2 SVGIG come from the germline V gene (reference sequence). Deletions cut 7 bases from V and 3 bases from J, with 18 bases between. The CDR3 sequence is 14 residues long. The CDR3 DNA is TGTGCCTCGGGGGAAACCGGGACCGACTATGGCTACACCTTC. It codes for CASGETGTDYGYTF.

The chain joins TRBV9 to TRBJ2-2, with D perhaps TRBD2 (6 bases). V was pared by 4 bases and J by 5 bases, with 15 bases between. Looked up from germline, CDR1 is SGDLS and CDR2 is YYNGEE. The CDR3 spans 15 residues. DNA for the CDR3: TGTGCCAGCAGCCTCCCTGGGGGGATAACCGGGGAGCTGTTTTTT. As protein: CASSLPGGITGELFF.

The V call is TRBV2, the J call TRBJ1-5; 8 nucleotides agree with TRBD1. Trimming at V came to 6 bases and at J to 4 bases, leaving 8 bases not matched to a gene. Germline lookup yields CDR1 SNHLY and CDR2 FYNNEI. The CDR3 is 15 amino acids. The CDR3 region has the DNA TGTGCCAGCAGCGGCCAGGGGGCTAAGAATCAGCCCCAGCATTTT. Its translation is CASSGQGAKNQPQHF.

The chain employs TRBV11-3 and TRBJ1-6; 8 bases are a match to TRBD1. Germline assignment: CDR1 SGHNT and CDR2 YENEEA. The CDR3 runs 18 residues. V lost 7 bases, J lost 0 bases, and 11 bases stayed unmatched. The CDR3 loop is CASNDGTGGNSYNSPLHF. CDR3 DNA sequence: TGTGCCAGCAACGACGGGACAGGAGGGAACTCCTATAATTCACCCCTCCACTTT.

Worth noting for this clone: Germline is not matched at one junction end, which may reflect a read error. This chain joins TRBV6-1 and TRBJ2-3; D gene ambiguous. The CDR3 has 11 amino acids. Germline values: CDR1 MNHNS, CDR2 SASEGT. CDR3 sequence: CASSEADRQYF. The CDR3 nucleotides read TGTGCCAGCAGTGAGGCCGATAGGCAGTATTTT.